The 32 T cell receptor beta chains in this list originate from one sample, sequenced in a study of vaccination effects on CD4 cells after COVID-19. Cultured cells yielded isolated CD4+ T cells after roughly 11 days. It was two doses of either the BNT162b2 or mRNA-1273 vaccine that participants received. Antigens for these TCRs are unknown. Sequencing used immunoSEQ multiplex PCR; TCRdb keeps in-frame clones, though not all of them. The sample gives fewer than 75,000 clones, about 81% of which show up once; 4.3% is in the top ten. This specimen was CD4+ T cells from PBMCs cultured without peptide, taken after COVID-19 vaccination. The origin of the receptors is a human donor who received a COVID-19 vaccine.

The rearrangement uses TRBV28 and TRBJ2-3, with TRBD1 matching over 7 bases. The CDR3 totals 16 residues. The germline V gene has CDR1 MDHEN and CDR2 SYDVKM. The V and J ends lost 4 bases and 3 bases, in that order; junction bases with no gene match: 10. The CDR3 spells CASSSPQGFGTDTQYF. The CDR3 nucleotides are TGTGCCAGCAGTTCCCCACAGGGGTTCGGGACAGATACGCAGTATTTT. The complete variable domain, with remaining parts taken from reference TRBV28 and TRBJ2-3, reads DVKVTQSSRYLVKRTGEKVFLECVQDMDHENMFWYRQDPGLGLRLIYFSYDVKMKEKGDIPEGYSVSREKKERFSLILESASTNQTSMYLCASSSPQGFGTDTQYFGPGTRLTVL.

The chain recombines TRBV4-2 with TRBJ1-1; possible D gene TRBD1, 5 bases. Germline V gene data show CDR1 as LGHNA and CDR2 as YNFKEQ. CDR3 length equals 16 residues. The ends were cut back, 0 bases at V and 1 base at J, with 12 bases in the middle. In DNA form, the CDR3 reads TGTGCCAGCAGCCAAGACCCCGACAGAAGGAACACTGAAGCTTTCTTT. It translates to CASSQDPDRRNTEAFF.

The rearrangement links TRBV6-5 to TRBJ1-1; no firm D call. V was cut by 0 bases and J by 5 bases, with 10 bases left in between. The CDR3 contains 14 residues. Germline V gives CDR1 MNHEY, CDR2 SVGAGI. CDR3 nucleotides: TGTGCCAGCAGTTACTCGAATACGGCGACTGAAGCTTTCTTT. It yields the protein CASSYSNTATEAFF.

The V and J genes are TRBV6-5 and TRBJ1-4; D is possibly TRBD1 (5 bases). CDR1 is MNHEY, CDR2 SVGAGI, per germline. V lost 6 bases and J lost 3, with 11 bases in between. This CDR3 is 14 amino acids long. In nucleotides, the CDR3 is TGTGCCAGCAGGTTGGGGGGGGCTAATGAAAAACTGTTTTTT. Protein: CASRLGGANEKLFF.

The chain joins TRBV15 to TRBJ1-3; the D gene is possibly TRBD1 (6 bases). V was shortened by 5 bases and J by 2 bases, with 13 bases between the two germline ends. CDR1 is LNHNV and CDR2 is YYDKDF in the germline V gene (reference sequence). The CDR3 runs 15 residues. CDR3 in amino acids: CATSFNRETGNTIYF. CDR3 DNA sequence: TGTGCCACCAGCTTCAACAGGGAAACTGGAAACACCATATATTTT.

V gene TRBV7-2 combines with J gene TRBJ2-3; D ambiguous. The germline gives CDR1 SGHTA, CDR2 FQGNSA. V lost 5 bases, J lost 0 bases, and 12 bases lay in between. The CDR3 has 15 residues. The CDR3 spells CASSLPTASTDTQYF. In DNA, the CDR3 is TGTGCCAGCAGCCTCCCGACGGCTAGCACAGATACGCAGTATTTT.

CDR3 coding DNA: TGTGCCAGCAGCGAAGGACAGAAGGAGGCCGGGGAGCTGTTTTTT. This translates into CASSEGQKEAGELFF. V and J are TRBV7-9 and TRBJ2-2, with D perhaps TRBD1 (6 bases). V was clipped by 5 bases and J by 6 bases, with 16 bases between them. The length of the CDR3 is 15 residues. Germline V lookup: CDR1 SEHNR, CDR2 FQNEAQ (reference sequence).

The chain's CDR3 is CASSGTGRDTQYF. The DNA of the CDR3 is TGTGCCAGCAGCGGGACAGGGAGAGATACGCAGTATTTT. This chain uses TRBV9 with TRBJ2-3, with 8 bases identical to TRBD1. Per germline, CDR1 SGDLS and CDR2 YYNGEE. Trimming at V came to 3 bases and at J to 5 bases, leaving 2 bases not matched to a gene. There are 13 residues in the CDR3. The full variable domain, completed using reference TRBV9 and TRBJ2-3, is DSGVTQTPKHLITATGQRVTLRCSPRSGDLSVYWYQQSLDQGLQFLIQYYNGEERAKGNILERFSAQQFPDLHSELNLSSLELGDSALYFCASSGTGRDTQYFGPGTRLTVL.

The J gene is TRBJ1-1, the V gene TRBV12-3 or TRBV12-4; D not certain. V was cut by 7 bases and J by 4 bases, with 13 bases left in between. The CDR3 is 13 residues long. CDR3 in amino acids: CASNMGGVTEAFF. The DNA for the CDR3 is TGTGCCAGCAACATGGGAGGCGTCACTGAAGCTTTCTTT.

The chain employs TRBV5-1 and TRBJ1-6; 7 bases are a match to TRBD1. CDR1 and CDR2 from the germline V gene are SGHRS and YFSETQ. The CDR3 covers 15 residues. The trim removed 0 bases at V and 7 bases at J, leaving 4 bases unmatched. CDR3 nucleotide sequence: TGCGCCAGCAGCTTGGTGGCAGGGGGAAATTCACCCCTCCACTTT. Protein product: CASSLVAGGNSPLHF.

The genes are TRBV12-5 and TRBJ1-1, with 10 positions matching TRBD1. CDR1 and CDR2 from the germline V gene are LGHNT and FRNRAP. The junction had 7 bases not matched to a gene; V was cut back by 0 bases and J by 0 bases. The CDR3 contains 18 residues. Here the CDR3 DNA reads TGTGCTAGTGGTTTGGTATTGGGACAGGGGTCGTTGAACACTGAAGCTTTCTTT. This gives the protein CASGLVLGQGSLNTEAFF.

This chain connects TRBV20-1 to TRBJ1-2; D is possibly TRBD1 (6 bases). The germline V and J ends were trimmed by 6 bases and 5 bases, with 10 bases remaining between them. Germline CDR1 and CDR2: DFQATT and SNEGSKA (reference sequence). The CDR3 covers 11 residues. The CDR3 protein is CSAPQGYGYTF. CDR3 DNA: TGCAGTGCGCCACAGGGTTATGGCTACACCTTC.

The chain combines TRBV7-8 with TRBJ2-5, with 7 bases fitting TRBD2. V was clipped by 2 bases and J by 2 bases; unmatched bases: 8. The germline V gene has CDR1 SGHVS and CDR2 FQNEAQ. The length of the CDR3 is 16 residues. The chain's CDR3 is CASSLWAGVIQETQYF. As DNA, the CDR3 is TGTGCCAGCAGCTTATGGGCGGGGGTAATACAAGAGACCCAGTACTTC. Looking up the rest from reference TRBV7-8 and TRBJ2-5 gives the full variable domain: GAGVSQSPRYKVAKRGQDVALRCDPISGHVSLFWYQQALGQGPEFLTYFQNEAQLDKSGLPSDRFFAERPEGSVSTLKIQRTQQEDSAVYLCASSLWAGVIQETQYFGPGTRLLVL.

This clone was seen just once. The chain combines TRBV3-1 (or the pseudogene TRBV3-2) with TRBJ1-2; D not resolved. Germline loops: CDR1 LGHDT, CDR2 YNNKEL (reference sequence). V was cut by 1 base and J by 3 bases, with 6 bases left in between. CDR3 length equals 13 residues. Here the CDR3 DNA reads TGTGCCAGCAGCCAAGCCGAATACTATGGCTACACCTTC. Its protein product is CASSQAEYYGYTF.

The rearrangement links TRBV10-3 to TRBJ1-6; TRBD1 matches 11 bases. Unmatched junction bases numbered 8, after V lost 11 bases and J lost 8 bases. Germline V gene lookup returns CDR1 ENHRY and CDR2 SYGVKD. The CDR3 length is 14 residues. The CDR3 sequence is CAVSWDRGDSPLHF. The CDR3 nucleotides read TGTGCCGTATCGTGGGACAGGGGGGATTCACCCCTCCACTTT.

Worth noting for this clone: This sample includes further DNA sequences coding for the same CDR3. This chain uses TRBV3-1 (or the pseudogene TRBV3-2) with TRBJ2-5, with D possibly being TRBD1 (6 bases). CDR1 is LGHDT and CDR2 is YNNKEL in the germline V gene (reference sequence). The CDR3 is 14 residues long. Deletions cut 0 bases from V and 4 bases from J, with 9 bases between. The CDR3 bases are TGTGCCAGCAGCCAAGATGTAGGGGGAGAGACCCAGTACTTC. Its protein product is CASSQDVGGETQYF.

The rearrangement joins TRBV6-5 to TRBJ1-2; D possibly corresponds to TRBD1 (6 bases). This CDR3 comprises 15 residues. Germline CDR1 and CDR2: MNHEY and SVGAGI. Trimming left V 2 bases short and J 5 bases short, with 15 bases between. Here the CDR3 DNA reads TGTGCCAGCAGTTACCCGACAGGCGGATCGTATGGCTACACCTTC. Amino acids: CASSYPTGGSYGYTF.

Concerning this clone: The same CDR3 arises from other DNA sequences in this sample as well. V usage is TRBV19 and J usage is TRBJ1-6; 7 nucleotides align to TRBD1. CDR3 length equals 15 residues. The V segment lost 7 bases and the J segment 11 bases; nucleotides outside the gene matches: 14. Germline CDR1 and CDR2: LNHDA and SQIVND (reference sequence). The CDR3 is CASNIRTGDSPPLHF. The DNA for the CDR3 is TGTGCCAGTAACATCCGAACAGGGGACAGTCCACCCCTCCACTTT.

Comments on this clone: At one of its ends the junction is not consistent with the germline gene, which may arise from a read error. This chain connects TRBV4-3 to TRBJ1-1, with unresolved D. The CDR3 length is 13 residues. The germline V gene encodes CDR1 LGHNA and CDR2 YSLEER. The chain's CDR3 is CASSQRGGAETFF. The CDR3 nucleotides are TGCGCCAGCAGCCAACGGGGTGGAGCTGAAACTTTCTTT.

This CDR3 reads CASRRTGVYGYTF. The CDR3 coding sequence is TGTGCCAGTAGGCGGACAGGGGTCTATGGCTACACCTTC. The V and J genes are TRBV19 and TRBJ1-2; 9 bases map to TRBD1. The CDR3 extends over 13 amino acids. The V gene end was trimmed by 6 bases and the J gene end by 4 bases; junction bases not matched to a gene: 3. Germline-derived CDR1 and CDR2 are LNHDA and SQIVND (reference sequence).

The rearrangement uses TRBV20-1 and TRBJ2-7; a weak D match, TRBD2 (6 bases). The CDR3 has 13 residues. V lost 3 bases to trimming and J lost 0 bases, with 9 bases between them. In germline, CDR1 is DFQATT, CDR2 SNEGSKA (reference sequence). The CDR3 reads CSASYGGSYEQYF. The CDR3 DNA follows: TGCAGTGCTAGTTACGGGGGCTCCTACGAGCAGTACTTC.

The chain carries TRBV12-3 or TRBV12-4 and TRBJ2-7, with 7 bases fitting TRBD2. The V segment lost 6 bases and the J segment 12 bases; nucleotides outside the gene matches: 8. CDR3 length: 11 amino acids. The CDR3, as DNA: TGTGCCAGCAGCACGGGAGGCTTTCCGTACTTC. Its protein product is CASSTGGFPYF.

V is TRBV12-3 or TRBV12-4 and J is TRBJ2-7; possible D gene TRBD2, 5 bases. This CDR3 has 13 amino acids. V lost 8 bases, J lost 3 bases, and 14 bases lay in between. CDR3 loop: CASGASEGYEQYF. The DNA for the CDR3 is TGTGCCAGCGGCGCGAGCGAGGGCTACGAGCAGTACTTC.

The rearrangement uses TRBV19 and TRBJ1-1; D is undetermined. There are 14 residues in the CDR3. V lost 10 bases to trimming and J lost 2 bases, with 17 bases between them. Germline CDR1 LNHDA, CDR2 SQIVND (reference sequence). CDR3 in DNA: TGTGCCACACGAGACGGCGCACTTAACACTGAAGCTTTCTTT. Its translation is CATRDGALNTEAFF.

The chain links TRBV7-2 to TRBJ1-4, with TRBD1 matching 7 bases. The CDR3 runs to 13 residues. V shed 2 bases and J 10 bases; nucleotides not matched to a gene: 4. CDR1 and CDR2 from the germline V gene are SGHTA and FQGNSA. CDR3 protein: CASSLRDRGKLFF. The CDR3 nucleotides read TGTGCCAGCAGCTTAAGGGACAGAGGAAAACTGTTTTTT. The full variable domain, completed using reference TRBV7-2 and TRBJ1-4, is GAGVSQSPSNKVTEKGKDVELRCDPISGHTALYWYRQSLGQGLEFLIYFQGNSAPDKSGLPSDRFSAERTGGSVSTLTIQRTQQEDSAVYLCASSLRDRGKLFFGSGTQLSVL.

This clone was seen only a few times. The chain uses TRBV7-2 and TRBJ1-5; no definite D call. The V gene's germline CDR1 is SGHTA and CDR2 FQGNSA. V lost 1 base to trimming and J lost 5 bases, with 3 bases between them. The length of the CDR3 is 12 residues. The CDR3 region has the DNA TGTGCCAGCAGCTTAGGGTATCAGCCCCAGCATTTT. Translating it yields CASSLGYQPQHF.

This clone is a singleton in its sample. This chain uses TRBV4-1 with TRBJ2-6; D call uncertain. Per germline, CDR1 MGHRA and CDR2 YSYEKL. V shed 1 base and J shed 0 bases, with 4 bases lying between them. This CDR3 contains 15 residues. CDR3 in amino acids: CASSQASSGANVLTF. The CDR3, as DNA: TGCGCCAGCAGCCAAGCCAGCTCTGGGGCCAACGTCCTGACTTTC.

The chain uses TRBV5-8 and TRBJ2-1; the D is unclear. Between the trimmed V and J ends, which lost 0 bases and 0 bases, there was a span of 10 bases. The CDR3 sequence is 16 residues long. The germline gives CDR1 SGHTS, CDR2 YDEGEE. This CDR3 is CASSLGQTNSYNEQFF. In DNA form, the CDR3 reads TGTGCCAGCAGCTTGGGGCAAACGAACTCCTACAATGAGCAGTTCTTC.

V is TRBV4-3 and J is TRBJ2-5, with 7 bases that match TRBD2. The ends lost 4 bases at V and 5 bases at J; junction bases unmatched: 7. CDR1 and CDR2 from the germline V gene are LGHNA and YSLEER. The CDR3 extends over 14 amino acids. The CDR3 bases are TGCGCCAGCAGCCCCGGACTAGGGCGGGAGACCCAGTACTTC. Its protein is CASSPGLGRETQYF.

The chain's CDR3 is CASSLAWGTFSTDTQYF. The CDR3, as DNA: TGTGCCAGCAGCTTAGCCTGGGGGACTTTTAGCACAGATACGCAGTATTTT. This chain joins TRBV7-9 and TRBJ2-3; D is possibly TRBD2 (6 bases). V dropped 0 bases and J dropped 0 bases, with 13 bases sitting between them. The germline V gene encodes CDR1 SEHNR and CDR2 FQNEAQ (reference sequence). There are 17 residues in the CDR3.

The V call is TRBV2, the J call TRBJ1-1, with TRBD1 matching over 9 bases. J was trimmed by 1 base and V by 7 bases; bases with no gene match: 1. Germline V gene lookup returns CDR1 SNHLY and CDR2 FYNNEI. The CDR3 consists of 13 residues. CDR3: CASKGQGNTEAFF. CDR3 coding DNA: TGTGCCAGCAAGGGACAGGGGAACACTGAAGCTTTCTTT.

This chain links TRBV4-1 with TRBJ1-4; 7 nucleotides align to TRBD1. V trimming: 3 bases; J trimming: 4 bases; junction bases outside the gene matches: 8. Germline V gene lookup returns CDR1 MGHRA and CDR2 YSYEKL. The CDR3 length is 16 residues. CDR3 protein: CASSHDGTVNNEKLFF. CDR3 coding DNA: TGCGCCAGCAGCCACGATGGGACAGTGAATAATGAAAAACTGTTTTTT.